The T cell receptor (beta chain) described here comes from a study of T cells in Graves' hyperthyroidism and ophthalmopathy. The investigators amplified TCR beta CDR3 regions from RNA transcripts. The TCR CDR3 was amplified in a first-round RT-PCR using the HTBI primer set. TCRdb reprocessed the multiplex PCR reads via MiXCR and lists one record per CDR3 protein. The data show about 570,000 distinct CDR3 sequences, around 42% seen once. Study-level findings and limits: Among clonotypes expanded in thyroid above 0.001, most were also found in blood.

The CDR3 consists of 14 residues. V shed 8 bases, J shed 3 bases, and the junction held 9 bases outside the gene matches. Per the germline V gene, CDR1 is SNHLY and CDR2 is FYNNEI. This clonotype has a count of ten or more. Its antigen is still unknown. The J gene is TRBJ2-7, the V gene TRBV2, with 8 bases lining up with TRBD2. The sample taken for sequencing was peripheral blood or thyroid tissue (not recorded which). This receptor was identified in an adult woman with Graves' disease, either hyperthyroidism or ophthalmopathy (not recorded which). The CDR3 region has the DNA TGTGCCAGCCATCTAGCGGGCCAAGTCTACGAGCAGTACTTC. Translated: CASHLAGQVYEQYF.